The 25 T cell receptor beta chains listed next were all sequenced from one sample in a study of chemoradiotherapy in HPV16-positive cancers. The repertoire was sequenced with immunoSEQ multiplex PCR; TCRdb's copy has only in-frame clones and lacks some. The repertoire holds about 9,200 clones, with around 79% as singletons. Sequencing used tumor tissue, obtained from a patient who underwent chemoradiotherapy. These receptors all come from a human donor with HPV-associated anogenital cancer.

The rearrangement joins TRBV28 to TRBJ1-2; TRBD1 is a possible D gene (6 bases). The germline V gene has CDR1 MDHEN and CDR2 SYDVKM. The V end was cut by 1 base, the J end by 8 bases, with 11 bases between. The CDR3 consists of 13 residues. CDR3 bases: TGTGCCAGCAGTTTATTAGGGGGACCAGGCTACACCTTC. Protein: CASSLLGGPGYTF.

The CDR3 DNA reads TGTGCCAGCTCCAAAAAGGGTTTAGTCTCTGGCTACACCTTC. Translated, it gives CASSKKGLVSGYTF. V gene TRBV11-3 combines with J gene TRBJ1-2; D is unclear. V lost 8 bases and J lost 7, with 20 bases in between. Germline CDR1 SGHNT, CDR2 YENEEA. The CDR3 extends over 14 amino acids.

This rearrangement joins TRBV4-3 to TRBJ2-2, with D perhaps TRBD1 or TRBD2 (5 bases each). Germline values: CDR1 LGHNA, CDR2 YSLEER. Trimming removed 5 bases from V and 0 bases from J, with 13 bases in between. The CDR3 runs to 16 residues. As DNA, the CDR3 is TGCGCCAGCAGCGGGCTCGAGGGGCCGAACACCGGGGAGCTGTTTTTT. It specifies CASSGLEGPNTGELFF.

This clone has only one observation. The J gene is TRBJ2-1, the V gene TRBV7-9, with D possibly TRBD2 on 5 matching bases. Germline V gene lookup returns CDR1 SEHNR and CDR2 FQNEAQ (reference sequence). V was trimmed by 3 bases and J by 5 bases, leaving 8 bases between them. This CDR3 is 13 amino acids long. This chain's CDR3 is CASSLTGNNEQFF. The CDR3, as DNA: TGTGCCAGCAGCTTGACGGGGAACAATGAGCAGTTCTTC.

V is TRBV5-8 and J is TRBJ1-4; TRBD1 agrees at 7 bases. V was clipped by 3 bases and J by 5 bases; unmatched bases: 4. Germline V gene lookup returns CDR1 SGHTS and CDR2 YDEGEE. CDR3 size: 14 residues. CDR3 in amino acids: CASSWGQPNEKLFF. As DNA, the CDR3 is TGTGCCAGCAGCTGGGGACAGCCAAATGAAAAACTGTTTTTT.

V usage is TRBV6-1 and J usage is TRBJ2-3, with D tentatively TRBD1 or TRBD2 (5 bases each). CDR3 size: 16 residues. Trimming pared 1 base from V and 2 bases from J, leaving 13 bases between. CDR1 is MNHNS, CDR2 SASEGT, per germline. Written as DNA, the CDR3 is TGTGCCAGCAGTGAAGTAGGGACCCAACACACAGATACGCAGTATTTT. Encoded protein: CASSEVGTQHTDTQYF.

This chain links TRBV30 with TRBJ1-6; 7 bases line up with TRBD1. CDR1 is GTSNPN and CDR2 is SVGIG in the germline V gene (reference sequence). The CDR3 is 19 residues long. Germline trimming cut 0 bases from V and 0 bases from J; bases unmatched to any gene: 11. CDR3 region: CAWSVEITGASSYNSPLHF. In nucleotides, the CDR3 is TGTGCCTGGAGTGTGGAAATTACAGGGGCGAGCTCCTATAATTCACCCCTCCACTTT.

J is TRBJ2-2 and V is TRBV11-3; 7 bases fit TRBD2. The CDR3 loop spans 16 amino acids. Germline assignment: CDR1 SGHNT and CDR2 YENEEA. V gave up 5 bases and J gave up 0 bases; unmatched junction bases: 6. DNA for the CDR3: TGTGCCAGCAGCCCCGGCGGGGGAACGAACACCGGGGAGCTGTTTTTT. Its translation is CASSPGGGTNTGELFF.

This clone was recorded a few times. CDR3 nucleotide sequence: TGTGCCAGCAGTGAAAGTCTAGGGGGGGCCGGGGAGCAGTACGTC. Protein: CASSESLGGAGEQYV. This sequence joins TRBV6-1 and TRBJ2-7, with D possibly matching TRBD2 (7 bases). CDR1 is MNHNS, CDR2 SASEGT, per germline. V lost 2 bases and J lost 7, with 18 bases in between. The CDR3 is 15 amino acids.

The chain uses TRBV28 and TRBJ2-4, with a weak D call TRBD1 (7 bases). The CDR3 is 15 residues long. V dropped 5 bases and J dropped 7 bases, with 18 bases sitting between them. CDR1 is MDHEN and CDR2 is SYDVKM in the germline V gene. CDR3 coding DNA: TGTGCCAGCAGTCCCCGACAGTCAGGGGGGAACATTCAGTACTTC. Translating it yields CASSPRQSGGNIQYF.

The rearrangement joins TRBV23-1 to TRBJ2-7, with 9 bases lining up with TRBD1. TRBV23-1 is known as an ORF, though its function is uncertain. CDR3 length equals 13 residues. V lost 4 bases to trimming and J lost 7 bases; unmatched junction nucleotides: 5. CDR3 in DNA: TGCGCCAGCAGTCGGGACAGGGTAGGAGAGCAGTACTTC. Its protein is CASSRDRVGEQYF.

This sequence joins TRBV27 and TRBJ2-1, with 10 bases fitting TRBD2. J gave up 9 bases and V 4 bases, and 6 bases lay outside the gene matches. Germline V gene data show CDR1 as MNHEY and CDR2 as SMNVEV (reference sequence). The CDR3 sequence is 14 residues long. The CDR3 spells CASSSSGRVGEQFF. The CDR3 coding sequence is TGTGCCAGCAGTTCCAGCGGGAGGGTCGGTGAGCAGTTCTTC.

V is TRBV2 and J is TRBJ1-2; no reliable D call. The CDR3 is made up of 11 amino acids. V gave up 3 bases and J gave up 5 bases, with 4 bases separating them. Germline V gene sequence: CDR1 SNHLY, CDR2 FYNNEI. For the CDR3, the DNA is TGTGCCAGCAGTGAGGGTTATGGCTACACCTTC. Its translation: CASSEGYGYTF.

The V and J genes are TRBV14 and TRBJ2-3; maybe TRBD1 (5 bases). The length of the CDR3 is 17 residues. V was clipped by 0 bases and J by 5 bases, with 18 bases between them. Germline-derived CDR1 and CDR2 are SGHDN and FVKESK. Here the CDR3 reads CASSQDRAGFRRDTQYF. The DNA of the CDR3 is TGTGCCAGCAGCCAAGATAGGGCAGGGTTTAGAAGAGATACGCAGTATTTT.

This rearrangement joins TRBV7-8 to TRBJ2-7; 7 nucleotides agree with TRBD2. This CDR3 contains 15 residues. CDR1 is SGHVS, CDR2 FQNEAQ, per germline. V lost 4 bases, J lost 0 bases, and 6 bases stayed unmatched. CDR3 coding DNA: TGTGCCAGCAGCTACCTAGCGGCGAGCTCCTACGAGCAGTACTTC. This translates into CASSYLAASSYEQYF.

This sequence joins TRBV7-2 and TRBJ2-3, with 10 positions matching TRBD2. The CDR3 has 16 amino acids. Germline V gene data show CDR1 as SGHTA and CDR2 as FQGNSA. V lost 2 bases to trimming and J lost 2 bases; unmatched junction nucleotides: 4. The CDR3 DNA reads as TGTGCCAGCAGCTTAAGGAGCGGGGGGGCCACAGATACGCAGTATTTT. Its protein is CASSLRSGGATDTQYF.

The genes are TRBV29-1 and TRBJ1-2; D is perhaps TRBD1 (5 bases). This CDR3 region has 16 residues. Germline V gene sequence: CDR1 SQVTM, CDR2 ANQGSEA. V lost 0 bases to trimming and J lost 8 bases, with 22 bases between them. Here the CDR3 reads CSVEDLGGSRVWGYTF. For the CDR3, the DNA is TGCAGCGTTGAAGATTTGGGGGGTTCAAGGGTTTGGGGCTACACCTTC.

The DNA of the CDR3 is TGCGCCAGCAGCCAAGATGGACGGCCCTATGGCTACACCTTC. It specifies CASSQDGRPYGYTF. V usage is TRBV4-3 and J usage is TRBJ1-2; D unresolved. The CDR3 runs to 14 residues. The V and J ends lost 0 bases and 4 bases respectively, with 9 bases between them. Germline CDR1 is LGHNA and CDR2 is YSLEER.

This chain uses TRBV28 with TRBJ1-2; tentatively, D is TRBD1 (5 bases). The CDR3 is 14 residues long. V was pared by 4 bases and J by 7 bases, with 16 bases between. CDR1 is MDHEN and CDR2 is SYDVKM in the germline V gene. The CDR3: CASSYGVRGLGYTF. The CDR3 DNA follows: TGTGCCAGCAGTTATGGAGTCCGGGGACTTGGCTACACCTTC.

The rearrangement uses TRBV6-4 and TRBJ1-5; a possible D gene is TRBD1 (6 bases). V was trimmed by 4 bases and J by 6 bases, leaving 10 bases between them. Germline V gene sequence: CDR1 MRHNA, CDR2 SNTAGT. This CDR3 has 13 amino acids. The CDR3 DNA reads TGTGCCAGCAGTGCCGAACAGGGTCAGCCCCAGCATTTT. Protein sequence: CASSAEQGQPQHF.

The chain joins TRBV28 to TRBJ1-2; the D gene is possibly TRBD1 (6 bases). CDR1 is MDHEN and CDR2 is SYDVKM in the germline V gene. Deletions cut 4 bases from V and 4 bases from J, with 13 bases between. The CDR3 extends over 14 amino acids. The CDR3 region is CASSWGRDSYGYTF. CDR3 coding DNA: TGTGCCAGCAGTTGGGGGCGCGATTCCTATGGCTACACCTTC.

This clone showed up just a few times. The chain recombines TRBV5-1 with TRBJ2-3; the match to TRBD2 covers 8 bases. V was pared by 4 bases and J by 0 bases, with 16 bases of the junction left unmatched. The CDR3 has 19 amino acids. Germline V CDR1 and CDR2: SGHRS, YFSETQ. Here the CDR3 reads CASSPWGQSGSPSTDTQYF. The CDR3 DNA follows: TGCGCCAGCAGCCCTTGGGGGCAAAGCGGGAGCCCCAGCACAGATACGCAGTATTTT.

The V gene is TRBV7-9, the J gene TRBJ1-2; 8 bases are a match to TRBD1. Germline V gene data show CDR1 as SEHNR and CDR2 as FQNEAQ (reference sequence). The CDR3 spans 17 residues. After removal of 0 bases from V and 8 bases from J, the junction contained 14 bases not matched to a gene. In nucleotides, the CDR3 is TGTGCCAGCAGCTTAGCGTCTGGGGAAGACAGGGGCTTCGGCTACACCTTC. Its translation is CASSLASGEDRGFGYTF.

The gene calls are TRBV5-6 and TRBJ2-7, with D perhaps TRBD2 (6 bases). Germline V CDR1 and CDR2: SGHDT, YYEEEE. The CDR3 is 14 residues long. The ends were cut back, 4 bases at V and 7 bases at J, with 18 bases in the middle. The CDR3 sequence is CASSPGTLMGEQYF. The CDR3 DNA follows: TGTGCCAGCAGCCCCGGGACTCTCATGGGAGAGCAGTACTTC.

The CDR3 protein is CASSTGFQYTGELFF. The DNA of the CDR3 is TGTGCCAGCAGTACAGGTTTCCAATACACCGGGGAGCTGTTTTTT. The rearrangement uses TRBV7-2 and TRBJ2-2, with a tentative D call TRBD1 (5 bases). V lost 6 bases, J lost 3 bases, and 14 bases lay in between. Germline values: CDR1 SGHTA, CDR2 FQGNSA. The CDR3 consists of 15 residues.